Listed here are 8 T cell receptor beta chains from one sample, sequenced in a study of shared clonotypes between healthy human individuals. Produced via immunoSEQ multiplex PCR; TCRdb's table is partial and in-frame only. The table has hundreds of thousands of clones, approximately 74% seen once; the top ten hold 1.5% to 2%. Sequenced: memory CD4+ T cells sorted from blood. Subset: CD45RA-negative fraction. The receptors were sampled from a woman aged 30 to 39 in good health.

The chain carries TRBV5-1 and TRBJ2-3; 7 bases fit TRBD2. Per the germline V gene, CDR1 is SGHRS and CDR2 is YFSETQ. This CDR3 region has 14 residues. Losses at the gene ends were 8 bases for V and 0 bases for J; bases not matched to a gene: 6. The CDR3 loop reads CASLGGGSTDTQYF. CDR3 in DNA: TGCGCCAGTTTGGGCGGGGGTAGCACAGATACGCAGTATTTT.

This clone was counted a few times. The chain employs TRBV6-6 and TRBJ2-7; 7 bases fit TRBD1. The germline V gene has CDR1 MNHNY and CDR2 SVGAGI (reference sequence). The junction had 18 bases not matched to a gene; V was cut back by 6 bases and J by 7 bases. CDR3 length equals 16 residues. The CDR3 reads CASRRTGSILSEEQYF. The CDR3 coding sequence is TGTGCCAGCAGAAGGACAGGAAGTATTCTGTCGGAAGAGCAGTACTTC.

The chain joins TRBV20-1 to TRBJ2-5; D possibly uses TRBD1 or TRBD2 (5 bases each). Per germline, CDR1 DFQATT and CDR2 SNEGSKA (reference sequence). CDR3 size: 11 residues. Trimming left V 1 base short and J 11 bases short, with 11 bases between. The CDR3 spells CSARGGWEQYF. CDR3 coding DNA: TGCAGTGCTAGAGGGGGGTGGGAGCAGTACTTC.

The chain combines TRBV11-2 with TRBJ2-3; no clear D gene. Germline V gene data show CDR1 as SGHAT and CDR2 as FQNNGV. Trimming removed 5 bases from V and 0 bases from J, with 12 bases in between. CDR3 size: 15 residues. CDR3 sequence reads: CASSLTGLSTDTQYF. The CDR3 DNA sequence: TGTGCCAGCAGCCTGACCGGCCTCAGCACAGATACGCAGTATTTT.

The gene calls are TRBV5-1 and TRBJ1-3; D remains unclear. V dropped 0 bases and J dropped 4 bases, with 11 bases sitting between them. CDR3 length: 15 residues. Germline values: CDR1 SGHRS, CDR2 YFSETQ. CDR3 residues: CASSLDPPSGNTIYF. The CDR3 coding sequence is TGCGCCAGCAGCTTGGATCCACCGTCCGGAAACACCATATATTTT.

This clone has only one observation. J is TRBJ1-3 and V is TRBV5-8, with D hard to call. This CDR3 is built from 15 residues. The V end was cut by 3 bases, the J end by 0 bases, with 10 bases between. Germline V gene sequence: CDR1 SGHTS, CDR2 YDEGEE. The CDR3 loop is CASSSGRLSGNTIYF. In DNA, the CDR3 is TGTGCCAGCAGCTCTGGGAGACTCTCTGGAAACACCATATATTTT. Using reference TRBV5-8 and TRBJ1-3 for the parts outside the CDR3, the full variable domain is EAGVTQSPTHLIKTRGQQATLRCSPISGHTSVYWYQQALGLGLQFLLWYDEGEERNRGNFPPRFSGRQFPNYSSELNVNALELEDSALYLCASSSGRLSGNTIYFGEGSWLTVV.

CDR3 DNA sequence: TGCGCCAGCAGTGACCAGGACAGGTCGGGGTTTGGCTATGGCTACACCTTC. It encodes CASSDQDRSGFGYGYTF. The chain is built from TRBV10-2 and TRBJ1-2; TRBD1 matches 7 bases. Germline lookup yields CDR1 WSHSY and CDR2 SAAADI. J lost 4 bases, V lost 3 bases, and 14 bases had no gene match. The CDR3 loop spans 17 amino acids.

This chain uses TRBV6-5 with TRBJ2-3, with 8 nucleotides matching TRBD1. The CDR3 covers 14 residues. Germline values: CDR1 MNHEY, CDR2 SVGAGI. With 6 bases clipped from V and 4 bases from J, the junction kept 6 bases outside the gene matches. The chain's CDR3 is CASRPRGRPDTQYF. DNA of the CDR3: TGTGCCAGCAGGCCCAGGGGGCGCCCAGATACGCAGTATTTT.